This TCR beta chain is from a study of shared clonotypes between healthy human individuals. A note on this clone: The antigen is not known.

Germline V gene lookup returns CDR1 MGHRA and CDR2 YSYEKL. Trimming shortened V by 4 bases and J by 8 bases, and 26 bases separated the two germline ends. The CDR3 loop spans 17 amino acids. TCRdb's copy holds only in-frame clones and misses some; the assay was immunoSEQ multiplex PCR. The sample has roughly 650,000 clones; 96% are singletons. As defined, naive CD8 cells were CD45RO-negative and positively selected for CCR7, with terminally differentiated effector memory CD45RA+ cells excluded. The donors, healthy adults who were HIV-negative, had experienced no recent acute infections or vaccinations. Whole-study findings and limits: It was the non-shared clonotypes that had lower generation probabilities than clonotypes shared by all four donors. A generally larger estimated richness was seen in naive subsets than in memory subsets. Among donors, the sharing of clonotypes was expected to be influenced by sequencing depth.

The gene calls are TRBV4-1 and TRBJ2-5; D may be TRBD1 or TRBD2 (5 bases each). Source material: naive CD8+ T cells sorted from blood. This TCR derives from a woman in her twenties or thirties in good health. CDR3 sequence reads: CASSRTFPGDASRTQYF. The CDR3 DNA sequence: TGCGCCAGCAGCCGGACTTTCCCTGGGGACGCGTCTAGAACCCAGTACTTC.